This T cell receptor (beta chain) was obtained from a study of metastatic and nonmetastatic thyroid tumors. The overall study: Blood and tumor or nodule tissue repertoires from malignant and benign thyroid patients were compared. Study findings and constraints: In both blood and tumor samples, TCR beta diversity was reported significantly higher for malignant than benign nodules.

Germline CDR1 and CDR2: MNHNS and SASEGT. The CDR3 length is 17 residues. After removal of 4 bases from V and 3 bases from J, the junction contained 6 bases not matched to a gene. Not a single patient had been given any form of treatment at any point before undergoing thyroid surgery. Per the original methods: A classifier for distant metastasis in papillary thyroid cancer was constructed using CDR3 differences observed across clinicopathological groups. Via MiXCR, TCRdb re-called the PCR reads. The V and J calls, along with clone size, are taken from TCRdb and not from the paper's own processing. The sample records some 6,900 clones, over 25% being singletons. In this sample, this clone is large (0.1 to 1%). Antigen specificity is unknown.

The TCR comes from a female donor with papillary thyroid cancer or a benign thyroid nodule (not recorded which). Some clones in this sample may be carry-over from other donors' samples. This chain uses TRBV6-1 with TRBJ2-1, with TRBD2 matching over 13 bases. The sample was tumor tissue. The CDR3 here is CASSVTSGGVGYNEQFF. The CDR3 region has the DNA TGTGCCAGCAGTGTAACTAGCGGGGGGGTGGGCTACAATGAGCAGTTCTTC.